Sequencing of this T cell receptor (beta chain) was carried out in a study of T cell responses to AZD1222 COVID-19 vaccine. CDR1 is SGHNT and CDR2 is YYREEE in the germline V gene (reference sequence). J gave up 2 bases and V 4 bases, and 7 bases lay outside the gene matches. This CDR3 comprises 15 residues. The data were produced by immunoSEQ multiplex PCR, yet TCRdb's version contains in-frame clones alone and is incomplete. This table holds 150,000 to 200,000 clones, approximately 92% found once. The sequence came from an adult in good health. The chain links TRBV5-4 to TRBJ2-5, with 8 bases lining up with TRBD2. Sequenced here: peripheral blood, sampled on day 0 of AZD1222 vaccination. The CDR3 loop reads CASSIGLAEQETQYF. Written as DNA, the CDR3 is TGTGCCAGCAGCATAGGACTAGCCGAACAAGAGACCCAGTACTTC.